The clone carrying this T cell receptor (beta chain) came up many times. Its antigen is unknown. 5'-RACE, quantitative and with molecular barcodes, yielded the TCR beta libraries. From the 5' RACE reads, TCRdb called clonotypes with MiXCR, one entry per CDR3 protein. The sample shows 700,000 to 850,000 distinct CDR3 sequences, 10% to 15% of them seen only once. This specimen comes from a study of CD8 T cells in ankylosing spondylitis. Study-wide findings and caveats: Disease-linked clones were reportedly significantly enriched in matched ankylosing spondylitis synovial fluid. Those disease-linked clones were CD8+; they were also relatively rare in peripheral blood. What seemed typical of ankylosing spondylitis blood was a TCR beta motif built from several highly homologous variants.

CDR3 length: 12 residues. Germline CDR1 reads SGHTA; CDR2 reads FQGNSA. Trimming pared 2 bases from V and 4 bases from J, leaving 4 bases between. This chain uses TRBV7-2 with TRBJ2-3; no reliable D call. The clonotype was recovered from a male donor with ankylosing spondylitis. The sequencing input was blood, either unsorted or a sorted T cell fraction (not recorded which). CDR3 residues: CASSLNPDTQYF. CDR3 bases: TGTGCCAGCAGCTTAAATCCAGATACGCAGTATTTT.